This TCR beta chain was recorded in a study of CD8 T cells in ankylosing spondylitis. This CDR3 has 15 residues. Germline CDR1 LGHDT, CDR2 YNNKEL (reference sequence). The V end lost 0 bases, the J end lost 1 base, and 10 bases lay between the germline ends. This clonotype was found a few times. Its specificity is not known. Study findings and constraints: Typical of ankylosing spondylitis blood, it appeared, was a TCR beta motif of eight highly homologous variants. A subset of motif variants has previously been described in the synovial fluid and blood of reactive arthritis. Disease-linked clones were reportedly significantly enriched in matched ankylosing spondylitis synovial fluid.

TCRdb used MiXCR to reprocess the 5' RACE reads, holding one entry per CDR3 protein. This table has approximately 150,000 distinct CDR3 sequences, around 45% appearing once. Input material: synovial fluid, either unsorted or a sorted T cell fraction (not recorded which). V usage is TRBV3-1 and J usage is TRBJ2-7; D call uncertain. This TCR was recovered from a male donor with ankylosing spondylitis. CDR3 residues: CASSQDLSRSYEQYF. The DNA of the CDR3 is TGTGCCAGCAGCCAAGATCTGTCCAGGTCCTACGAGCAGTACTTC.